The T cell receptor (beta chain) under discussion was sequenced for a study of siplizumab effects on memory and regulatory T cells (dated by TCRdb to between 2019 and 2020). In terms of the full investigation: The study examined how the anti-CD2 antibody siplizumab affects alloreactive T-cell subsets in allogeneic mixed lymphocyte reactions built from human PBMCs. General study outcomes and caveats: Siplizumab significantly reduced the cumulative frequency of alloreactive sequences traceable to unstimulated CD4+ memory T cells. Because sequences below about 10^-5 frequency were poorly captured, only a minor fraction of alloreactive clones could be mapped to unstimulated subsets. Whether proliferating Tregs from siplizumab cultures were suppressive was not functionally confirmed. Unstimulated naive T cells appeared to be more diverse than memory T cells, and naive cells seemed to make a substantial contribution to the alloresponse. Among mappable alloreactive CD4+ clones, an average Treg-derived fraction of about 70% was observed with siplizumab, compared with 26.9% in control reactions. A naive or memory phenotype could not be assigned to roughly 75-95% of proliferating CD4+ or CD8+ clones.

On this clone itself: Its antigen is unknown. Nothing much larger sits one base from this clone, and base qualities are not available.

Sorted unstimulated T cells and proliferating T cells recovered from mixed lymphocyte reactions underwent TCRbeta CDR3 sequencing. Fresh whole blood from fewer than 12 HLA-typed healthy donors was used to isolate PBMCs. To map where alloreactive clones came from, CD4+ non-regulatory T cells in the unstimulated state were FACS-sorted. The library was produced with the immunoSEQ multiplex PCR assay. Around 9.9 x 10^4 TCR templates per sample were assayed by the deep sequencing platform. Genomic DNA extracted from sorted T cells was used for TCRbeta CDR3 sequencing. Per the original workflow: Clonal analysis of TCRbeta CDR3 data was done in the R programming language. Alloreactive CD4+ and CD8+ clones were defined by comparing unstimulated samples with post-reaction CFSE-low samples. Alloreactive CD4+ clones were assigned to regulatory or non-regulatory origin by matching sequences to sorted unstimulated Treg and non-Treg repertoires. The clones in this table, taken by TCRdb from immuneACCESS, are in-frame only. Not every clone is retained; where verified, under half of the shortfall comes from an unresolved V gene, and the cause of the rest is unknown. The DNA gave D and trimming, while V, J and clone size come from that table. The sample includes about 100,000 clones, with just under 95% observed a single time. In total, the top ten clones hold 1% to 1.5% of the sample.

The CDR3 sequence holds 18 residues, the cysteine and phenylalanine included. Here the CDR3 DNA is all that survives: 54 bases in frame from base 1. The germline V gene (reference sequence) supplies CDR1 MNHEY and CDR2 SMNVEV. Deletion took 2 bases off V and 0 bases off J, with a span of 16 bases between the germline ends. Sequencing was done on a sample of non-Treg CD4+ T cells sorted from blood. In the paper's terms, the cell subset or site label means: FACS-sorted unstimulated CD4+ non-regulatory T cells. This clonotype was sampled from a human donor in good health. The V gene is TRBV27 and the J gene is TRBJ2-2; the D call is tentative, TRBD1 or TRBD2, as each matches 5 bases. The CDR3 in this case is CASSLRFMGRTNTGELFF. Here is the DNA: TGTGCCAGCAGTTTACGGTTTATGGGACGTACGAACACCGGGGAGCTGTTTTTT.